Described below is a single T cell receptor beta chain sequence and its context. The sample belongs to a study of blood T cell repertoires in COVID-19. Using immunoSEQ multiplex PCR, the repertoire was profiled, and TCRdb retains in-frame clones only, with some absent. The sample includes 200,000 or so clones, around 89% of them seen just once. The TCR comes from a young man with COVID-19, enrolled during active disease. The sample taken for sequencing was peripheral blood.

This CDR3 is CASSQDRGASSYNSPLHF. The DNA for the CDR3 is TGCGCCAGCAGCCAAGATCGGGGGGCCAGCTCCTATAATTCACCCCTCCACTTT. The genes are TRBV4-1 and TRBJ1-6, with D possibly being TRBD1 (6 bases). Deletions cut 0 bases from V and 0 bases from J, with 12 bases between. The CDR3 has 18 residues. Germline-derived CDR1 and CDR2 are MGHRA and YSYEKL.